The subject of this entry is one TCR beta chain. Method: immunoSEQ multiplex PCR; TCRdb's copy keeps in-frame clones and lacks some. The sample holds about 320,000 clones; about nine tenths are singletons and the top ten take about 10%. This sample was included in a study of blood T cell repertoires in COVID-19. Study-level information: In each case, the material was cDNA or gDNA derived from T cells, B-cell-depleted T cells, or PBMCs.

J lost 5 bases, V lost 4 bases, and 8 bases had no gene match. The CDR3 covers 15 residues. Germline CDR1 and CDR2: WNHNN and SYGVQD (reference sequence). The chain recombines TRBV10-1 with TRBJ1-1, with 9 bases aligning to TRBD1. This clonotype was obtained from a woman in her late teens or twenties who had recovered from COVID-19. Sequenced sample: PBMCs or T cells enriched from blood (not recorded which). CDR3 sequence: CASSAGTGRETEAFF. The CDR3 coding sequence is TGCGCCAGCAGTGCGGGGACAGGGAGAGAAACTGAAGCTTTCTTT.